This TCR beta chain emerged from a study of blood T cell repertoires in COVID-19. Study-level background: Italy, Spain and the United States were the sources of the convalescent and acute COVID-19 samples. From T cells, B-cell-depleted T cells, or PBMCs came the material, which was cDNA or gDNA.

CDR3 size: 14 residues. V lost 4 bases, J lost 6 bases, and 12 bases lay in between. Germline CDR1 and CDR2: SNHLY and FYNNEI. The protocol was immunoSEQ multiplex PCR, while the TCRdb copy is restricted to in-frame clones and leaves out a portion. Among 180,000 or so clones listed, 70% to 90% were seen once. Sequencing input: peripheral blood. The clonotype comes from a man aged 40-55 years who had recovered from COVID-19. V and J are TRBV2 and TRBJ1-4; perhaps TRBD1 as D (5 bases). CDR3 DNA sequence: TGTGCCAGCAGTGTAGGGGCAGAGGATGAAAAACTGTTTTTT. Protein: CASSVGAEDEKLFF. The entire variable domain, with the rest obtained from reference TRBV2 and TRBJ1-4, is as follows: EPEVTQTPSHQVTQMGQEVILRCVPISNHLYFYWYRQILGQKVEFLVSFYNNEISEKSEIFDDQFSVERPDGSNFTLKIRSTKLEDSAMYFCASSVGAEDEKLFFGSGTQLSVL.